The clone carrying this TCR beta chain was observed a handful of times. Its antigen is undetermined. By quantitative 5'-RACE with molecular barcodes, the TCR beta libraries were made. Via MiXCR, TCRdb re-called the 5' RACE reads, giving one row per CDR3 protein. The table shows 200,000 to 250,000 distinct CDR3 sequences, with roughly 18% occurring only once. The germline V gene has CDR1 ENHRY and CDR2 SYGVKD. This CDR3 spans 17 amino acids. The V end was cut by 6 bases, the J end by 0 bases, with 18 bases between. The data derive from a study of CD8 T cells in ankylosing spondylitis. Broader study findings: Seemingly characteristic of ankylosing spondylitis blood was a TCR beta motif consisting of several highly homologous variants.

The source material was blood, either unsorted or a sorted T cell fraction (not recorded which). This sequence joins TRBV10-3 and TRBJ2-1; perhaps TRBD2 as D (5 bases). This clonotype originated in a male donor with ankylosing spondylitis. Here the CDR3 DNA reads TGTGCCATCAGCGGGGATCCAACTGGAAGCTCCTACAATGAGCAGTTCTTC. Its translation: CAISGDPTGSSYNEQFF.